This T cell receptor (beta chain) was captured by sequencing in a study of T cells after somatic rescue of genetic block. TCRdb's copy holds only in-frame clones and misses some; the assay was immunoSEQ multiplex PCR. The sample shows 70,000 to 95,000 clones, 90% of them seen only once. The CDR3 contains 14 residues. The V segment lost 7 bases and the J segment 9 bases; nucleotides outside the gene matches: 12. The germline gives CDR1 MNHNS, CDR2 SASEGT. The genes are TRBV6-1 and TRBJ1-5; TRBD1 agrees at 7 bases. The receptor's source is a woman between 18 and 29 years old. Sequencing was done on a sample of peripheral blood mononuclear cells (PBMCs). The DNA for the CDR3 is TGTGCCAGCATACTCCTGGGGGACAGCCGGCCCCAGCATTTT. It is translated as CASILLGDSRPQHF.